This TCR beta chain is drawn from a study of blood T cell repertoires in COVID-19. On the study more broadly: Samples came from the United States, Italy and Spain, spanning acute and convalescent COVID-19. T cells, B-cell-depleted T cells, or PBMCs provided the cDNA or gDNA that served as material.

V lost 5 bases and J lost 5, with 19 bases in between. Germline loops: CDR1 LNHDA, CDR2 SQIVND (reference sequence). This CDR3 has 16 amino acids. The authors' processing: Researchers report that nucleated cell counts were estimated from reference gene primer amplification. Method: immunoSEQ multiplex PCR; TCRdb's copy keeps in-frame clones and lacks some. The V and J calls and clone size are taken from that table; D and trimming were inferred from the DNA. This table holds more than 100,000 clones, 60% to 85% found once. Sequenced input: peripheral blood. The V and J genes are TRBV19 and TRBJ2-1, with TRBD1 as a possible D gene (6 bases). The TCR originated in a man aged 70-80 years with acute or convalescent COVID-19. For the CDR3, the DNA is TGTGCCAGTAGTGGTCGGCAGAGGGGGTCTCACAATGAGCAGTTCTTC. It yields the protein CASSGRQRGSHNEQFF. The whole variable domain, filled in from reference TRBV19 and TRBJ2-1, reads DGGITQSPKYLFRKEGQNVTLSCEQNLNHDAMYWYRQDPGQGLRLIYYSQIVNDFQKGDIAEGYSVSREKKESFPLTVTSAQKNPTAFYLCASSGRQRGSHNEQFFGPGTRLTVL.